A selection of T cell receptor beta chains follows, all from one sample in a study of beta chain features in type 1 diabetes. TCRdb's table, derived via immunoSEQ multiplex PCR, lists solely in-frame clones and lacks some. The sample shows 160,000 or so clones, roughly 60% of them seen only once. The sequencing input was naive CD4+ T cells from blood. The receptors shown here come from a man aged 30 to 39 with type 1 diabetes. The CDR3 runs from the conserved cysteine through the conserved F or W. Each record gives: D gene, clone size, V gene, J gene, CDR3 DNA, CDR3 protein. A D gene is named only where the DNA matches it firmly. The size field is filled for only some rows; it gives once, few, many or a size class.

D gene: -; clone size: few; V gene: TRBV29-1; J gene: TRBJ2-6; CDR3 DNA: TGCAGCGCGGCAGGGGCCTCTGGGGCCAACGTCCTGACTTTC; CDR3 protein: CSAAGASGANVLTF
D gene: TRBD1; clone size: few; V gene: TRBV29-1; J gene: TRBJ1-2; CDR3 DNA: TGCAGCGTCCTAACAGGGGATTATGGCTACACCTTC; CDR3 protein: CSVLTGDYGYTF
D gene: -; clone size: -; V gene: TRBV29-1; J gene: TRBJ2-1; CDR3 DNA: TGCAGCGTGCCTGTCCGGACAGCCCACAATGAGCAGTTCTTC; CDR3 protein: CSVPVRTAHNEQFF
D gene: TRBD2; clone size: -; V gene: TRBV7-9; J gene: TRBJ2-1; CDR3 DNA: TGTGCCAGCCGGGGTAGCGGGGAATACAATGAGCAGTTCTTC; CDR3 protein: CASRGSGEYNEQFF
D gene: -; clone size: -; V gene: TRBV19; J gene: TRBJ2-7; CDR3 DNA: TGTGCCAGTAGTAAGGACGGCGAGCAGTACTTC; CDR3 protein: CASSKDGEQYF
D gene: TRBD1; clone size: -; V gene: TRBV4-3; J gene: TRBJ1-4; CDR3 DNA: TGCGCCAGCAGCGACAAAACAGGGGCTAACGAAAAACTGTTTTTT; CDR3 protein: CASSDKTGANEKLFF
D gene: -; clone size: once; V gene: TRBV2; J gene: TRBJ2-3; CDR3 DNA: TGTGCCAGCAGTGAAGTCGAAGATACGCAGTATTTT; CDR3 protein: CASSEVEDTQYF
D gene: -; clone size: -; V gene: TRBV6-5; J gene: TRBJ1-5; CDR3 DNA: TGTGCCAGCAGTTTGGAACCGGGAATCAATCAGCCCCAGCATTTT; CDR3 protein: CASSLEPGINQPQHF
D gene: -; clone size: -; V gene: TRBV20-1; J gene: TRBJ2-5; CDR3 DNA: TGCAGTGCAGGCGGAGGAACCCAGTACTTC; CDR3 protein: CSAGGGTQYF
D gene: -; clone size: -; V gene: TRBV2; J gene: TRBJ2-3; CDR3 DNA: TGTGCCAGCAGTGAAGTTACGGGTAGCACAGATACGCAGTATTTT; CDR3 protein: CASSEVTGSTDTQYF
D gene: -; clone size: -; V gene: TRBV7-2; J gene: TRBJ2-3; CDR3 DNA: TGTGCCAGCAGCTTAGGGTGGGCGGCAGACACAGATACGCAGTATTTT; CDR3 protein: CASSLGWAADTDTQYF
D gene: TRBD2; clone size: -; V gene: TRBV7-2; J gene: TRBJ2-1; CDR3 DNA: TGTGCCAGCAGCCTTCTCGGAATAGCGGGGGGGAATGAGCAGTTCTTC; CDR3 protein: CASSLLGIAGGNEQFF
D gene: -; clone size: -; V gene: TRBV4-3; J gene: TRBJ1-2; CDR3 DNA: TGCGCCAGCAGCCAGTGGGGCAGCCAAACCTATGGCTACACCTTC; CDR3 protein: CASSQWGSQTYGYTF
D gene: -; clone size: few; V gene: TRBV30; J gene: TRBJ1-1; CDR3 DNA: TGTGCCTGGAGTGACAGGGCTCGGACAGTTGGGGCTTTCTTT; CDR3 protein: CAWSDRARTVGAFF
D gene: TRBD1; clone size: -; V gene: TRBV30; J gene: TRBJ2-1; CDR3 DNA: TGTGCCTGGACCACCGGACAGGGGGCCAATGAGCAGTTCTTC; CDR3 protein: CAWTTGQGANEQFF
D gene: -; clone size: -; V gene: TRBV12-5; J gene: TRBJ2-5; CDR3 DNA: TGTGCTAGTGGTTTGGTAGCGAAAGGCCAAGAGACCCAGTACTTC; CDR3 protein: CASGLVAKGQETQYF
D gene: -; clone size: few; V gene: TRBV29-1; J gene: TRBJ2-5; CDR3 DNA: TGCAGCGTTGCGTTCGGGACAAAAAAAGAGACCCAGTACTTC; CDR3 protein: CSVAFGTKKETQYF
D gene: TRBD2; clone size: -; V gene: TRBV29-1; J gene: TRBJ2-3; CDR3 DNA: TGCAGCGTTGGGTGGCTAGCGGGGCGCACAGATACGCAGTATTTT; CDR3 protein: CSVGWLAGRTDTQYF
D gene: -; clone size: -; V gene: TRBV19; J gene: TRBJ2-2; CDR3 DNA: TGTGCCAGTATGGGCCGAAGGGCCGGGGAGCTGTTTTTT; CDR3 protein: CASMGRRAGELFF
D gene: -; clone size: few; V gene: TRBV11-2; J gene: TRBJ2-7; CDR3 DNA: TGTGCCAGCAGCTTAGCTCGGGGGGAGCAGTACTTC; CDR3 protein: CASSLARGEQYF
D gene: -; clone size: few; V gene: TRBV7-2; J gene: TRBJ2-3; CDR3 DNA: TGTGCCAGCAGCTTAGCGGGGGCCGAGTTAAGCACAGATACGCAGTATTTT; CDR3 protein: CASSLAGAELSTDTQYF
D gene: -; clone size: -; V gene: TRBV2; J gene: TRBJ2-4; CDR3 DNA: TGTGCCAGCACCCCGACCGTCCTGGGTGACATTCAGTACTTC; CDR3 protein: CASTPTVLGDIQYF
D gene: -; clone size: once; V gene: TRBV7-9; J gene: TRBJ1-1; CDR3 DNA: TGTGCCAGCAGCCAACAGGAAACTATGGAAGCTTTCTTT; CDR3 protein: CASSQQETMEAFF
D gene: TRBD2; clone size: few; V gene: TRBV7-2; J gene: TRBJ2-1; CDR3 DNA: TGTGCCAGCAGCTTAGCCGGGACTATCGCCAATGAGCAGTTCTTC; CDR3 protein: CASSLAGTIANEQFF
D gene: -; clone size: -; V gene: TRBV15; J gene: TRBJ2-7; CDR3 DNA: TGTGCCACCAGCAGAGATTTACCGGGGATCGAGCAGTACTTC; CDR3 protein: CATSRDLPGIEQYF
D gene: -; clone size: few; V gene: TRBV29-1; J gene: TRBJ1-2; CDR3 DNA: TGCAGCGCCCAGGGGCTCAGGAACTATGGCTACACCTTC; CDR3 protein: CSAQGLRNYGYTF
D gene: -; clone size: -; V gene: TRBV29-1; J gene: TRBJ2-3; CDR3 DNA: TGCAGCGTTGTTCGGGCAACTAGCACAGATACGCAGTATTTT; CDR3 protein: CSVVRATSTDTQYF